This T cell receptor beta chain was sequenced for a study of T cell responses to AZD1222 COVID-19 vaccine. Findings and caveats of the study: All repertoire sampling was performed exclusively after the peak T cell response. Clonal diversity may have been underestimated, and the donors were mostly white British, with more females than males. Reports say nearly half of spike-specific TCRs go after unmutated variant regions.

Germline assignment: CDR1 GTSNPN and CDR2 SVGIG (reference sequence). The CDR3 extends over 14 amino acids. Trimming removed 4 bases at V and 2 bases at J, with 15 bases between. Clones were sequenced by immunoSEQ multiplex PCR, and TCRdb holds only the in-frame ones, with some missing. The sample includes 100,000 or so clones, 82% seen only once; the top ten take 5%. Details on this clone: Its matching antigen is unknown.

J is TRBJ2-7 and V is TRBV30, with D tentatively TRBD1 (5 bases). This sequence originates from an adult in good health. This specimen was peripheral blood, taken on day 0 of AZD1222 vaccination. CDR3 DNA sequence: TGTGCCTGGAAAGGCAGGGAAGAACCCTACGAGCAGTACTTC. Its translation: CAWKGREEPYEQYF.